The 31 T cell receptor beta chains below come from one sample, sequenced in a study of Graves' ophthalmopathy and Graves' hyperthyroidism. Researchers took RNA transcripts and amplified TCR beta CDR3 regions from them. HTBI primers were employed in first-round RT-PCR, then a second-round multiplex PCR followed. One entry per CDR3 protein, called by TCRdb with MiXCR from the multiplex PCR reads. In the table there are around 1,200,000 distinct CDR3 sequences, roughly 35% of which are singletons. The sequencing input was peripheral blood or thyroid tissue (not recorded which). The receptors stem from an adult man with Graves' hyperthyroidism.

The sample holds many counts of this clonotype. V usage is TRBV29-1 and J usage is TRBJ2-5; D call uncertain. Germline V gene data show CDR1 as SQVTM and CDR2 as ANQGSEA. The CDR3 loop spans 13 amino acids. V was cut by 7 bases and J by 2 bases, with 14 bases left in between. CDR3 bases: TGCAGCGCGAACGGGTCAGGTCAAGAGACCCAGTACTTC. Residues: CSANGSGQETQYF.

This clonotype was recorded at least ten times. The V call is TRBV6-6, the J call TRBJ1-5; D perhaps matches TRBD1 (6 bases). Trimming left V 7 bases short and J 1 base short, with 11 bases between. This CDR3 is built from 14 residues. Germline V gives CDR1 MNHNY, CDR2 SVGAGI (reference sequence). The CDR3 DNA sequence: TGTGCCAGCAACTACAGGGAAAGCAATCAGCCCCAGCATTTT. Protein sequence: CASNYRESNQPQHF.

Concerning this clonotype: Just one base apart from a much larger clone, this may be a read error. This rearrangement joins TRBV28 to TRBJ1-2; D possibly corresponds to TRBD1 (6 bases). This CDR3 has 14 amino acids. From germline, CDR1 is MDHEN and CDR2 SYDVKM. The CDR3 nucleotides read TGTGCCAGCAGTTCGGGAGGACAGCCCTATGGCTACATCTTC. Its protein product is CASSSGGQPYGYIF.

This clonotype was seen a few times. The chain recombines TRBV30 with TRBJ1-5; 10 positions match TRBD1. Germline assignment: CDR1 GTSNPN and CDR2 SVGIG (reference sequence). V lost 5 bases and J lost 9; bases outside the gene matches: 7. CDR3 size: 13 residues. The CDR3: CAWGTGVEGPQHF. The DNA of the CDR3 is TGTGCCTGGGGGACAGGGGTCGAGGGGCCCCAGCATTTT.

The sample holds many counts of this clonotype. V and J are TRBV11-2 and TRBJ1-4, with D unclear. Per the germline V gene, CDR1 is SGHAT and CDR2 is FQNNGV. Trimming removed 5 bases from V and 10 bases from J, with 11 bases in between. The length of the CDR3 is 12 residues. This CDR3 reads CASSPTGGKLFF. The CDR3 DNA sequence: TGTGCCAGCAGCCCCACGGGTGGAAAACTGTTTTTT.

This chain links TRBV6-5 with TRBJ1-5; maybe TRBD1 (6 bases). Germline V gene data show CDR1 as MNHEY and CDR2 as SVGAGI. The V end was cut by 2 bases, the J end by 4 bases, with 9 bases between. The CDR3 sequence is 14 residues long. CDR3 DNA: TGTGCCAGCAGTTACAGGGACATAAATCAGCCCCAGCATTTT. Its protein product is CASSYRDINQPQHF.

CDR3 region: CASSLAGSVGVSAEAFF. The CDR3 coding sequence is TGTGCCAGCAGCTTGGCCGGGTCTGTGGGGGTCAGTGCTGAAGCTTTCTTT. V is TRBV5-4 and J is TRBJ1-1; a possible D gene is TRBD1 (5 bases). Per germline, CDR1 SGHNT and CDR2 YYREEE (reference sequence). V was pared by 0 bases and J by 6 bases, with 21 bases between. The CDR3 runs to 17 residues.

The CDR3 region is CASSARDLNSAEAFF. The CDR3 DNA reads as TGTGCCAGCAGCGCCAGAGACCTTAACAGCGCTGAAGCTTTCTTT. V usage is TRBV7-3 and J usage is TRBJ1-1; no clear D. V lost 5 bases, J lost 6 bases, and 19 bases lay in between. The CDR3 length is 15 residues. Germline CDR1 SGHTA, CDR2 FQGTGA.

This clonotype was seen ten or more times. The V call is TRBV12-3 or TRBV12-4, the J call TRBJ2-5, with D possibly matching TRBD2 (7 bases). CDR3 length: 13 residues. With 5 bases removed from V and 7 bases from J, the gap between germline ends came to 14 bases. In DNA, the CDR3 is TGTGCCAGCAGTCCCGGGGAGGGGGGGACCCAGTACTTC. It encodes CASSPGEGGTQYF.

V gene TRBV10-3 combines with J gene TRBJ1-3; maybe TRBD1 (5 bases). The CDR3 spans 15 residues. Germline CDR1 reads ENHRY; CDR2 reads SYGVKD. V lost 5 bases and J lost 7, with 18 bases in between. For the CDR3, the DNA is TGTGCCATCAGTCGCGCAGGGAATCTAAGGAACACCATATATTTT. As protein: CAISRAGNLRNTIYF.

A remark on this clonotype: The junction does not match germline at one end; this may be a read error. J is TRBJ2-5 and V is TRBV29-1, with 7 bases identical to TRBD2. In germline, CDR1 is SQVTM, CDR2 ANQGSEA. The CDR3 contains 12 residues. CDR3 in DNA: TGCAGCGTTGAACTAGCGGCAGAGACCCAGCACTTC. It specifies CSVELAAETQHF.

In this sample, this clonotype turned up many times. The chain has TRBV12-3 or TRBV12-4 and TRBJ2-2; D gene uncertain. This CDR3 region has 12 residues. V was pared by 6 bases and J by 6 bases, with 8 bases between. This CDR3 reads CASRMGAGELFF. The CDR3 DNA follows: TGTGCCAGCAGGATGGGCGCCGGGGAGCTGTTTTTT.

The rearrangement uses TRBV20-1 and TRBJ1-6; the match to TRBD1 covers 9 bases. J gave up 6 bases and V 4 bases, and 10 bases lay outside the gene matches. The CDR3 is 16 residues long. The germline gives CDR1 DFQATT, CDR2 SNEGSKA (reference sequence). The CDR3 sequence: CSAKMSRDRVNSPLHF. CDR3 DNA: TGCAGTGCTAAAATGTCGCGGGACAGGGTTAATTCACCCCTCCACTTT.

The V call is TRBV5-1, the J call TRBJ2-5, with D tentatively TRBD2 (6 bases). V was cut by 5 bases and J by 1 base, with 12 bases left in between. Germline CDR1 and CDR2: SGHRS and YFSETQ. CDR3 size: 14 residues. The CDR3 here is CASRVDSGQETQYF. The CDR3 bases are TGCGCCAGCAGGGTTGATAGCGGCCAAGAGACCCAGTACTTC.

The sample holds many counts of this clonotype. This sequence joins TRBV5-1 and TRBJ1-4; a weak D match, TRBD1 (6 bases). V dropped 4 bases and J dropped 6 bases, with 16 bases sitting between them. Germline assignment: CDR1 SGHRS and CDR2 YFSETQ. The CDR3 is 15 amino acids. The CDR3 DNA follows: TGCGCCAGCAGCGGGACACCGGAATCGGATGAAAAACTGTTTTTT. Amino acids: CASSGTPESDEKLFF. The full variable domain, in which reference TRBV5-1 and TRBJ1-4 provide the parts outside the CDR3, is KAGVTQTPRYLIKTRGQQVTLSCSPISGHRSVSWYQQTPGQGLQFLFEYFSETQRNKGNFPGRFSGRQFSNSRSEMNVSTLELGDSALYLCASSGTPESDEKLFFGSGTQLSVL.

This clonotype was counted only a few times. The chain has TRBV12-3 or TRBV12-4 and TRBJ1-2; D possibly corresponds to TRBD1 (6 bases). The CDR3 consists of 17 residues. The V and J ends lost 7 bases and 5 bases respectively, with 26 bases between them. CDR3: CASTPCYDRMALYGYTF. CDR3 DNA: TGTGCCAGCACCCCCTGTTACGACAGGATGGCCTTATATGGCTACACCTTC.

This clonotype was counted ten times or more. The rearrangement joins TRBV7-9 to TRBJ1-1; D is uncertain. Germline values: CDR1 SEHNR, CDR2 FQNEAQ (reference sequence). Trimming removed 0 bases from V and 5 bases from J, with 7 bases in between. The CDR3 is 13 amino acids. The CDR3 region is CASSLAEVTEAFF. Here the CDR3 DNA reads TGTGCCAGCAGCTTAGCGGAGGTTACTGAAGCTTTCTTT.

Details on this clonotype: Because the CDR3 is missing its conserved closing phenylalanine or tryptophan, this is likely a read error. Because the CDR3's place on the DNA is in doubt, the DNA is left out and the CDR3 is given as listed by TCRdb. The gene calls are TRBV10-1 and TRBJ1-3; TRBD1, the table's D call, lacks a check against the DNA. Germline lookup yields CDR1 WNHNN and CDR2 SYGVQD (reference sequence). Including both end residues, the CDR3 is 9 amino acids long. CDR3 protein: CASRDAGDT.

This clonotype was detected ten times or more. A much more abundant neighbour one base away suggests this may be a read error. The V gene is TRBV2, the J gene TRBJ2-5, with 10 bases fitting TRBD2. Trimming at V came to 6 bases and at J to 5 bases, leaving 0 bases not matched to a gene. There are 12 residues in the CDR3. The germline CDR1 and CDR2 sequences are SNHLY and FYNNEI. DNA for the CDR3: TGTGCCAGCAGAGCGGGGGGGGAGACCCAGTACTTC. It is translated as CASRAGGETQYF.

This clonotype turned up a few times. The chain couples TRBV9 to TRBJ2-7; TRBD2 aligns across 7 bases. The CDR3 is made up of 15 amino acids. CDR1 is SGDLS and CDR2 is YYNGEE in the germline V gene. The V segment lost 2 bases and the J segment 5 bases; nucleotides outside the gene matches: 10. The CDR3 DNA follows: TGTGCCAGCAGCGTCGGGGGGTTAAATAGGGACGAGCAGTACTTC. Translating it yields CASSVGGLNRDEQYF.

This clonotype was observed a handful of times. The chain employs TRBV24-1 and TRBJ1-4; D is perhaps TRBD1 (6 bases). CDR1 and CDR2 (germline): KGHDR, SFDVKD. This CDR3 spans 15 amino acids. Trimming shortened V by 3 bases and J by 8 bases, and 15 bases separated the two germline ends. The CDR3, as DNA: TGTGCCACCAGTGATAGTCGGGGGGCGCGAGAAAAACTGTTTTTT. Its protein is CATSDSRGAREKLFF.

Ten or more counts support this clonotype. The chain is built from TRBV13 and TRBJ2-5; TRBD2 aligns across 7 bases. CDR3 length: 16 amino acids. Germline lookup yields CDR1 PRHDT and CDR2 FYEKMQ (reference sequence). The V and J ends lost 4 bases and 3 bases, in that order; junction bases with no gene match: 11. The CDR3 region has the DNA TGTGCCAGCAGCTCGGAAGCTACTAGCGCCGAAGAGACCCAGTACTTC. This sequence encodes CASSSEATSAEETQYF.

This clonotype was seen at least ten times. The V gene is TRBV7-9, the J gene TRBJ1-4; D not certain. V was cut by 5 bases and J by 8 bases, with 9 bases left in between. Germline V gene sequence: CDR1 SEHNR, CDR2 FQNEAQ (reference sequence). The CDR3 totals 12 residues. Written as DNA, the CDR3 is TGTGCCAGCAGCGGGAGTGGGGAAAAACTGTTTTTT. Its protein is CASSGSGEKLFF.

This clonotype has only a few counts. As DNA, the CDR3 is TGTGCCAGCAGCCAGACGACAGGGGTCTCCTACGAGCAGTACTTC. Translation gives CASSQTTGVSYEQYF. The genes are TRBV7-2 and TRBJ2-7, with TRBD1 matching over 8 bases. The CDR3 runs to 15 residues. CDR1 and CDR2 from the germline V gene are SGHTA and FQGNSA. V was pared by 5 bases and J by 0 bases, with 6 bases of the junction left unmatched.

As DNA, the CDR3 is TGTGCCAGCAGGCGGGACAGGGAGACTGATGGCTACACCTTC. Its protein is CASRRDRETDGYTF. The chain is built from TRBV6-2 or TRBV6-3 and TRBJ1-2, with TRBD1 matching 9 bases. The CDR3 contains 14 residues. The trim removed 6 bases at V and 6 bases at J, leaving 8 bases unmatched. Germline V gene sequence: CDR1 MNHEY, CDR2 SVGEGT.

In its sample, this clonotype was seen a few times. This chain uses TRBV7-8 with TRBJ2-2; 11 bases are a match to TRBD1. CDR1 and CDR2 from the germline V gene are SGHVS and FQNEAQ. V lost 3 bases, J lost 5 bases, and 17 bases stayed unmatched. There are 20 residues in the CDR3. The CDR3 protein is CASSFSGTGGMGGRTGELFF. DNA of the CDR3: TGTGCCAGCAGCTTCTCCGGGACAGGGGGTATGGGAGGGAGGACCGGGGAGCTGTTTTTT.

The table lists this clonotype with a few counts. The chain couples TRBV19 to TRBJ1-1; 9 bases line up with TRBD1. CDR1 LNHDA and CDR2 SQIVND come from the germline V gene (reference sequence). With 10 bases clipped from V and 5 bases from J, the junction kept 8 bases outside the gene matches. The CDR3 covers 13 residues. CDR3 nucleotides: TGTGCCACTATGACGACAGGGGGGACTGAAGCTTTCTTT. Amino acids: CATMTTGGTEAFF.

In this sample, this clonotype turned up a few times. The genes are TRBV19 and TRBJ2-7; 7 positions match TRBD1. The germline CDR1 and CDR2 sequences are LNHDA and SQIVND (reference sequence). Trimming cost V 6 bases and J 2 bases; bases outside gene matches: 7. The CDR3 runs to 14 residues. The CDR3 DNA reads TGTGCCAGTAGCGCTAGGACAGGCACCTACGAGCAGTACTTC. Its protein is CASSARTGTYEQYF.

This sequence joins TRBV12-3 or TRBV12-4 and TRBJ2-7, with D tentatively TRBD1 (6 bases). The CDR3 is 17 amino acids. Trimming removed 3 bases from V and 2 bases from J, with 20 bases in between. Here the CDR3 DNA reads TGTGCCAGCAGTTTCTACCCATCTGGGACACTACCCTACGAGCAGTACTTC. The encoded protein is CASSFYPSGTLPYEQYF.

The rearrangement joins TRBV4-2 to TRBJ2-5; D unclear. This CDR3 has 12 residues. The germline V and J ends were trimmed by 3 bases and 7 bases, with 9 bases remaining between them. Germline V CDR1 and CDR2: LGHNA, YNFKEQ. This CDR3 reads CASSQSRGTQYF. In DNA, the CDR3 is TGTGCCAGCAGCCAGTCTCGCGGGACCCAGTACTTC.

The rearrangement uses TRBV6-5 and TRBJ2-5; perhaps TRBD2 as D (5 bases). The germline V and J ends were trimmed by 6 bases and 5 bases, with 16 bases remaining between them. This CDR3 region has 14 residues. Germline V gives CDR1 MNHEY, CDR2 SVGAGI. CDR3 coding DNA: TGTGCCAGCAGCCTCCAGCGCGGGTTGGAGACCCAGTACTTC. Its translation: CASSLQRGLETQYF.